The subject of this entry is one T cell receptor (beta chain). What this receptor recognizes is not known. Base qualities are missing; no much larger clone stands one base away. This sample is part of a study of CD8 T cells in Susac syndrome (dated by TCRdb to the late 2010s). Some background on the complete study: Whether CD8+ T cell activation and differentiation in Susac syndrome was antigen driven was tested using repertoire sequencing.

Broader findings and caveats from the paper: The number of individuals in the TCR sequencing and HLA analysis was acknowledged as relatively small.

Peripheral blood CD8+ and CD4+ T cells from healthy donors, Susac syndrome patients and multiple sclerosis patients were profiled by high-throughput TCR beta sequencing. The multiple sclerosis controls were treatment-naive patients who had stable or active relapsing-remitting disease and met the revised McDonald criteria. Bulk CD8+ and CD4+ T cells were purified by magnetic negative isolation, while CD8+ TEMRA cells were enriched using FACS. Blood was collected in EDTA tubes and processed within 24 hours, with PBMCs isolated through density gradient centrifugation. PBMCs intended for TCR sequencing were frozen in liquid nitrogen and were later thawed in a 37 degrees C water bath. Purity of sorted or isolated CD4+, CD8+ and CD8+ TEMRA cells was at least 90%. According to the germline V gene, CDR1 reads SNHLY and CDR2 reads FYNNEI. From the cysteine through the phenylalanine, the CDR3 covers 15 amino acids. Left in the record is the CDR3 DNA by itself, 45 bases read in frame from the first base. The junction shows trimming of 3 bases on V and 4 bases on J, and the gene matches do not reach 6 bases of it.

RNA was extracted with the RNeasy kit and about 0.5 to 1 ug was reverse transcribed using random hexamers. The immunoSEQ multiplex PCR assay, covering 54 Vbeta and 13 Jbeta segments, was used to amplify TCR beta CDR3 regions. PCR amplification bias was corrected using a synthetic template baseline for primer optimization and computational correction. Concerning the study's data processing: Reads were assigned to V, D and J genes according to IMGT and analyzed in immunoSEQ Analyzer, with only productive sequences retained. Clonality was computed as one minus Shannon entropy normalized by log2 of the number of productive unique sequences. For each patient and control, public and private clones were evaluated among the 100 most prevalent clones. Clones were defined as Susac-specific when absent from the healthy and MS cohorts, from about 1,100 published viral clones and from other ImmuneACCESS disease sequences. TCRdb's own reprocessing of the public reads used fastp at Q25 and MiXCR and kept productive beta chains. A single entry per CDR3 protein holds the most common genes and DNA from its merged rows. These V and J calls originate from TCRdb's pipeline instead of the authors' own analysis. In all, the sample holds approximately 230,000 distinct CDR3 sequences, and around 95% of those were seen once. Jointly, the top ten make up around 0.067% of the sample.

The chain is assembled from TRBV2 and TRBJ2-1; 7 bases in the middle match TRBD2. The TCR sequence derives from a human donor with multiple sclerosis. The specimen sequenced was CD4+ T cells from PBMCs. The DNA is TGTGCCAGCAGTGATGCGGGAGTGCAGTACAATGAGCAGTTCTTC. Its product reads: CASSDAGVQYNEQFF.